This is a list of T cell receptor beta chains from one sample in a study of OX40 agonist ivuxolimab in advanced cancers. Assay: immunoSEQ multiplex PCR; the TCRdb copy retains only in-frame clones and omits some. The sample contains some 85,000 clones, approximately 90% of which appear only once. Sequencing used CD4+ or CD8+ T cells sorted from blood, obtained in a trial of the OX40 agonist ivuxolimab. The receptors shown here come from an adult with an advanced solid tumor such as melanoma, head and neck, liver or kidney cancer. Each CDR3 is given with its conserved first and last residue. Fields, in order: CDR3 protein, CDR3 DNA, V gene, D gene, J gene, clone size. D genes are given only for firm matches. Only part of the rows carry a size: once, few, many, or a class if the clone is expanded.

CDR3aa: CASSYSWTPYGYTF
CDR3nt: TGTGCCAGCAGTTACTCCTGGACTCCCTATGGCTACACCTTC
v_gene: TRBV6-6
d_gene: NA
j_gene: TRBJ1-2
abundance: NA

CDR3aa: CASSIGAVAGNTIYF
CDR3nt: TGTGCCAGTAGTATTGGGGCAGTAGCTGGAAACACCATATATTTT
v_gene: TRBV19
d_gene: NA
j_gene: TRBJ1-3
abundance: NA

CDR3aa: CASSSGTGVYEQYF
CDR3nt: TGTGCCAGCAGTAGCGGGACAGGGGTTTACGAGCAGTACTTC
v_gene: TRBV2
d_gene: TRBD1
j_gene: TRBJ2-7
abundance: NA

CDR3aa: CASSGGQGSLSNQPQHF
CDR3nt: TGTGCCAGCAGTGGGGGACAGGGGTCCCTTAGCAATCAGCCCCAGCATTTT
v_gene: TRBV6-1
d_gene: TRBD1
j_gene: TRBJ1-5
abundance: NA

CDR3aa: CAWSSGGGNTIYF
CDR3nt: TGTGCCTGGAGCTCTGGGGGAGGAAACACCATATATTTT
v_gene: TRBV30
d_gene: NA
j_gene: TRBJ1-3
abundance: NA

CDR3aa: CASSVHRGETQYF
CDR3nt: TGTGCCAGCAGCGTACACAGGGGAGAGACCCAGTACTTC
v_gene: TRBV9
d_gene: TRBD1
j_gene: TRBJ2-5
abundance: NA

CDR3aa: CASSYTFRDEQYF
CDR3nt: TGTGCCAGCAGTTACACATTTAGGGACGAGCAGTACTTC
v_gene: TRBV6-5
d_gene: NA
j_gene: TRBJ2-7
abundance: NA

CDR3aa: CATTNTGELFF
CDR3nt: TGCGCCACTACGAACACCGGGGAGCTGTTTTTT
v_gene: TRBV5-1
d_gene: NA
j_gene: TRBJ2-2
abundance: NA

CDR3aa: CASVEGAARVYEQYF
CDR3nt: TGTGCCAGCGTCGAAGGGGCTGCCCGGGTTTACGAGCAGTACTTC
v_gene: TRBV28
d_gene: NA
j_gene: TRBJ2-7
abundance: NA

CDR3aa: CASSLRSLNEKLFF
CDR3nt: TGTGCCAGCAGCTTGCGGAGTCTTAATGAAAAACTGTTTTTT
v_gene: TRBV5-4
d_gene: NA
j_gene: TRBJ1-4
abundance: NA

CDR3aa: CASSLQGAGEKLFF
CDR3nt: TGCGCCAGCAGCCTGCAGGGGGCGGGAGAAAAACTGTTTTTT
v_gene: TRBV5-1
d_gene: TRBD1
j_gene: TRBJ1-4
abundance: NA

CDR3aa: CASSYYGGDTQYF
CDR3nt: TGTGCCAGCAGTTATTATGGCGGGGATACGCAGTATTTT
v_gene: TRBV6-5
d_gene: NA
j_gene: TRBJ2-3
abundance: NA

CDR3aa: CASSPPGAVEQFF
CDR3nt: TGTGCCAGCTCACCCCCGGGGGCGGTTGAGCAGTTCTTC
v_gene: TRBV18
d_gene: NA
j_gene: TRBJ2-1
abundance: NA

CDR3aa: CASSSGGDTKAFF
CDR3nt: TGTGCCAGCAGCTCGGGGGGGGACACTAAAGCTTTCTTT
v_gene: TRBV11-3
d_gene: NA
j_gene: TRBJ1-1
abundance: NA

CDR3aa: CASSYSPQNNEKLFF
CDR3nt: TGTGCCAGCAGTTATAGCCCGCAGAATAATGAAAAACTGTTTTTT
v_gene: TRBV19
d_gene: NA
j_gene: TRBJ1-4
abundance: NA

CDR3aa: CASSGGTVNSPLHF
CDR3nt: TGTGCCAGCAGCGGCGGGACGGTAAATTCACCCCTCCACTTT
v_gene: TRBV9
d_gene: NA
j_gene: TRBJ1-6
abundance: NA

CDR3aa: CASSRVNGASEQYF
CDR3nt: TGTGCCAGTAGTAGGGTTAATGGGGCATCCGAGCAGTACTTC
v_gene: TRBV19
d_gene: NA
j_gene: TRBJ2-7
abundance: NA

CDR3aa: CASSFTGTGEEGYTF
CDR3nt: TGCGCCAGCAGCTTCACCGGGACAGGTGAAGAAGGCTACACCTTC
v_gene: TRBV5-8
d_gene: TRBD1
j_gene: TRBJ1-2
abundance: NA

CDR3aa: CASSRKQGASPLHF
CDR3nt: TGTGCCAGCTCCCGTAAACAGGGGGCTTCACCCCTCCACTTT
v_gene: TRBV18
d_gene: TRBD1
j_gene: TRBJ1-6
abundance: NA

CDR3aa: CASSARPSGNTIYF
CDR3nt: TGTGCCAGCAGCGCAAGACCCTCTGGAAACACCATATATTTT
v_gene: TRBV19
d_gene: NA
j_gene: TRBJ1-3
abundance: NA

CDR3aa: CASSYSRTGLYEQYF
CDR3nt: TGTGCCAGCAGTTACTCGCGGACAGGGCTCTACGAGCAGTACTTC
v_gene: TRBV6-5
d_gene: TRBD1
j_gene: TRBJ2-7
abundance: NA

CDR3aa: CTSSLDVQETQYF
CDR3nt: TGTACCAGCAGCTTAGATGTCCAAGAGACCCAGTACTTC
v_gene: TRBV11-2
d_gene: NA
j_gene: TRBJ2-5
abundance: NA

CDR3aa: CASSLNGGNTEAFF
CDR3nt: TGTGCCAGCAGCTTGAACGGGGGGAACACTGAAGCTTTCTTT
v_gene: TRBV11-2
d_gene: NA
j_gene: TRBJ1-1
abundance: NA

CDR3aa: CASSRQGLYEQYF
CDR3nt: TGTGCCAGTAGTAGACAGGGGCTCTACGAGCAGTACTTC
v_gene: TRBV19
d_gene: TRBD1
j_gene: TRBJ2-7
abundance: few

CDR3aa: CAIKGVNYEQYF
CDR3nt: TGTGCCATTAAGGGGGTCAACTACGAGCAGTACTTC
v_gene: TRBV10-3
d_gene: NA
j_gene: TRBJ2-7
abundance: NA

CDR3aa: CASSRAQGDEQYF
CDR3nt: TGCGCCAGCAGCCGTGCACAGGGAGACGAGCAGTACTTC
v_gene: TRBV4-3
d_gene: NA
j_gene: TRBJ2-7
abundance: once

CDR3aa: CASSYWRGNTEAFF
CDR3nt: TGTGCCAGCAGTTACTGGCGGGGGAACACTGAAGCTTTCTTT
v_gene: TRBV6-5
d_gene: NA
j_gene: TRBJ1-1
abundance: NA

CDR3aa: CASGLEARSGNTIYF
CDR3nt: TGTGCTAGTGGTTTAGAGGCCCGCTCTGGAAACACCATATATTTT
v_gene: TRBV12-5
d_gene: NA
j_gene: TRBJ1-3
abundance: few

CDR3aa: CATRSTGAINQPQHF
CDR3nt: TGTGCCACCAGATCCACAGGGGCGATTAATCAGCCCCAGCATTTT
v_gene: TRBV15
d_gene: TRBD1
j_gene: TRBJ1-5
abundance: once

CDR3aa: CASSLAEGYGYTF
CDR3nt: TGTGCCAGCAGCTTGGCCGAGGGCTATGGCTACACCTTC
v_gene: TRBV5-6
d_gene: NA
j_gene: TRBJ1-2
abundance: NA

CDR3aa: CASSRSWSDRGINAYGYTF
CDR3nt: TGTGCCAGCAGCAGATCTTGGTCGGACAGGGGAATTAATGCCTATGGCTACACCTTC
v_gene: TRBV5-6
d_gene: TRBD1
j_gene: TRBJ1-2
abundance: few

CDR3aa: CASSIPGSSNQPQHF
CDR3nt: TGTGCCAGTAGTATCCCTGGCTCCAGCAATCAGCCCCAGCATTTT
v_gene: TRBV19
d_gene: NA
j_gene: TRBJ1-5
abundance: NA

CDR3aa: CTSSQPTSGAGDTQYF
CDR3nt: TGCACCAGCAGCCAACCGACTAGCGGGGCGGGGGATACGCAGTATTTT
v_gene: TRBV1
d_gene: NA
j_gene: TRBJ2-3
abundance: NA

CDR3aa: CASSLSGEQYF
CDR3nt: TGTGCCAGCAGCTTGTCCGGGGAGCAGTACTTC
v_gene: TRBV5-4
d_gene: NA
j_gene: TRBJ2-7
abundance: NA

CDR3aa: CATDNSGAIEQFF
CDR3nt: TGTGCCACCGACAACTCGGGGGCAATTGAGCAGTTCTTC
v_gene: TRBV10-3
d_gene: NA
j_gene: TRBJ2-1
abundance: NA

CDR3aa: CASSIPGRPYGYTF
CDR3nt: TGTGCCAGTAGTATCCCGGGACGGCCCTATGGCTACACCTTC
v_gene: TRBV19
d_gene: NA
j_gene: TRBJ1-2
abundance: NA

CDR3aa: CASSFGLVETQYF
CDR3nt: TGTGCCAGCAGCTTTGGGCTCGTGGAGACCCAGTACTTC
v_gene: TRBV11-1
d_gene: NA
j_gene: TRBJ2-5
abundance: NA

CDR3aa: CASTLAGDRETQYF
CDR3nt: TGTGCCAGTACCCTAGCGGGGGACAGAGAGACCCAGTACTTC
v_gene: TRBV19
d_gene: TRBD2
j_gene: TRBJ2-5
abundance: NA

CDR3aa: CASSMENNEQFF
CDR3nt: TGTGCCAGCAGCATGGAAAACAATGAGCAGTTCTTC
v_gene: TRBV11-3
d_gene: NA
j_gene: TRBJ2-1
abundance: NA

CDR3aa: CASSPITVSGANVLTF
CDR3nt: TGTGCCAGCAGCCCGATTACGGTCTCTGGGGCCAACGTCCTGACTTTC
v_gene: TRBV7-6
d_gene: NA
j_gene: TRBJ2-6
abundance: NA

CDR3aa: CASSYSSADNQPQHF
CDR3nt: TGTGCCAGCAGTTACTCGTCGGCAGACAATCAGCCCCAGCATTTT
v_gene: TRBV6-5
d_gene: NA
j_gene: TRBJ1-5
abundance: NA

CDR3aa: CASGPGTVMNTEAFF
CDR3nt: TGTGCCAGCGGCCCAGGGACAGTTATGAACACTGAAGCTTTCTTT
v_gene: TRBV28
d_gene: TRBD1
j_gene: TRBJ1-1
abundance: NA

CDR3aa: CASSRAGGTDTQYF
CDR3nt: TGTGCCAGCAGTAGAGCGGGGGGAACAGATACGCAGTATTTT
v_gene: TRBV2
d_gene: TRBD2
j_gene: TRBJ2-3
abundance: NA

CDR3aa: CASSKAGDSYEQYF
CDR3nt: TGTGCCAGCAGTAAAGCGGGGGACTCCTACGAGCAGTACTTC
v_gene: TRBV6-5
d_gene: TRBD2
j_gene: TRBJ2-7
abundance: once

CDR3aa: CASSQVGQTYEQYF
CDR3nt: TGCGCCAGCAGCCAAGTCGGACAAACCTACGAGCAGTACTTC
v_gene: TRBV4-3
d_gene: NA
j_gene: TRBJ2-7
abundance: NA

CDR3aa: CASSFQGTKNIQYF
CDR3nt: TGTGCCAGCAGCTTTCAGGGGACCAAAAACATTCAGTACTTC
v_gene: TRBV5-4
d_gene: NA
j_gene: TRBJ2-4
abundance: NA

CDR3aa: CASSPRTAATNEKLFF
CDR3nt: TGTGCCAGCTCACCGCGGACAGCCGCGACTAATGAAAAACTGTTTTTT
v_gene: TRBV18
d_gene: NA
j_gene: TRBJ1-4
abundance: few

CDR3aa: CASSINPLNSPLHF
CDR3nt: TGTGCCAGCAGCATTAATCCACTAAATTCACCCCTCCACTTT
v_gene: TRBV7-3
d_gene: NA
j_gene: TRBJ1-6
abundance: NA

CDR3aa: CASSLVDRGFSYEQYF
CDR3nt: TGTGCCAGCAGCTTAGTGGACAGGGGATTCTCCTACGAGCAGTACTTC
v_gene: TRBV7-2
d_gene: TRBD1
j_gene: TRBJ2-7
abundance: NA

CDR3aa: CASSLERGNQPQHF
CDR3nt: TGTGCCAGCAGTTTAGAACGGGGCAATCAGCCCCAGCATTTT
v_gene: TRBV2
d_gene: NA
j_gene: TRBJ1-5
abundance: NA

CDR3aa: CASSPAWRGPNYGYTF
CDR3nt: TGTGCCAGCAGCCCCGCCTGGAGGGGACCTAACTATGGCTACACCTTC
v_gene: TRBV11-2
d_gene: NA
j_gene: TRBJ1-2
abundance: once

CDR3aa: CASSLDLAGGWYETGELFF
CDR3nt: TGTGCCAGCAGCTTGGACCTAGCGGGGGGCTGGTACGAAACCGGGGAGCTGTTTTTT
v_gene: TRBV5-6
d_gene: TRBD2
j_gene: TRBJ2-2
abundance: NA